In this sample, the clone carrying this T cell receptor beta chain turned up a few times. This specimen belongs to a study of blood T cell repertoires in COVID-19. TCRdb's table, derived via immunoSEQ multiplex PCR, lists solely in-frame clones and lacks some. The data contain about 360,000 clones, around nine tenths of them singletons. V was pared by 6 bases and J by 10 bases, with 9 bases of the junction left unmatched. This CDR3 comprises 14 residues. Germline CDR1 and CDR2: LNHDA and SQIVND (reference sequence). The chain joins TRBV19 to TRBJ1-6; 7 bases fit TRBD1. Material: peripheral blood. The origin of this receptor is a human donor in a cohort sampled during active COVID-19. CDR3 nucleotides: TGTGCCAGTAGAACCCAGGGGGTTGGATCACCCCTCCACTTT. Protein sequence: CASRTQGVGSPLHF.